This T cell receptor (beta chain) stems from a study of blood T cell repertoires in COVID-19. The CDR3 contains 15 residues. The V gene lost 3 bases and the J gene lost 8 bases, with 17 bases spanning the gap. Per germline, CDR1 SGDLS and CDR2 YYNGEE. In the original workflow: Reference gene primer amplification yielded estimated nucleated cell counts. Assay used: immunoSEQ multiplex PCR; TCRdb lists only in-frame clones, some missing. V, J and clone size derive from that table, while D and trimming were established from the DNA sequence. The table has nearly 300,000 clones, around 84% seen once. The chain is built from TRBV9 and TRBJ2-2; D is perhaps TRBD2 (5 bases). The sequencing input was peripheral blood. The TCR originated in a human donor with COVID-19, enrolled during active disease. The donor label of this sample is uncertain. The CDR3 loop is CASSASGSSAGELFF. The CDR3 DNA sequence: TGTGCCAGCAGCGCCTCGGGGTCGAGTGCGGGGGAGCTGTTTTTT.